The following is a TCR beta chain sequence with its context. This clonotype was detected only a few times. The antigen this receptor binds is unknown. Per-base qualities were not stored, and no clone one base away is much larger. The germline V gene yields MNHEY for CDR1 and SVGEGT for CDR2. The CDR3 numbers 17 residues from cysteine through phenylalanine. CDR3 DNA is the only sequence kept; it has 51 bases, read in frame from the first base. Trimmed from V: 6 bases; trimmed from J: 8 bases; junction bases lacking a gene match: 14. Sequencing relied on an Illumina HiSeq 1500. TCRdb redid the processing of the public reads, applying fastp at Q25 and MiXCR, and retained in-frame beta chains. Rows merge per CDR3 protein into single entries with the most common DNA and genes. This sample has around 210,000 distinct CDR3 sequences in its table, and roughly 6.5% of those were observed once. The ten largest clonotypes hold about 6% of the sample.

The data were taken from a study of T cell repertoires in cytomegalovirus infection (dated by TCRdb to the late 2010s). Notes on the research overall: Donor HLA type was relevant to the analysis, as public TCR beta signatures indicated carriage of CMV infection together with the matching HLA type. General conclusions and limits of the study: The ex vivo response was dominated by HLA-C-restricted CMV-specific TCR beta clonotypes, which also provided the single most frequent clonotype in two of eight donors. Cumulative frequency of public TCR beta family members discriminated carriers of CMV infection plus the relevant HLA type in this cohort and an independent roughly 320-donor cohort.

The chain is made from TRBV6-2 or TRBV6-3 and TRBJ2-1, and TRBD2 aligns with 12 junction nucleotides. The specimen sequenced was PBMCs. The TCR comes from a human donor in good health (CMV status not recorded). Some clones in this sample may be carry-over from other donors' samples. The nucleotides read TGTGCCAGCAGCTCCGCTCTAGCGGGGGGGCCGGACGATGAGCAGTTCTTC. This sequence encodes CASSSALAGGPDDEQFF.